Listed below are T cell receptor beta chains from one sample, sequenced in a study of a mutant IDH1 vaccine in newly diagnosed glioma. Only in-frame clones appear in the TCRdb table, and some are missing; sequencing was by immunoSEQ multiplex PCR. Of tens of thousands of clones in the sample, 80% to 90% were seen once. The sequenced sample was PBMCs, obtained from a glioma patient treated with radiotherapy, temozolomide or both. These receptors originate from a man younger than 35 with glioma. The CDR3 runs from the conserved cysteine through the conserved F or W. The order of the fields is J gene, D gene, clone size, V gene, CDR3 DNA, CDR3 protein. A D gene is named only where the DNA matches it firmly. Size tells how often a clone was seen (once, few, many) or the class of an expanded clone, and some rows leave it out.

j_call: TRBJ2-7; d_call: TRBD1; clone_size: NA; v_call: TRBV5-1; cdr3_nt: TGCGCCAGCAGCCTAACCTCCACCGGGACAGCCCTCTACGAGCAGTACTTC; cdr3_aa: CASSLTSTGTALYEQYF
j_call: TRBJ2-7; d_call: NA; clone_size: NA; v_call: TRBV27; cdr3_nt: TGTGCCAGCAGTTTGGGAGGGGGCAGGTCCTACGAGCAGTACTTC; cdr3_aa: CASSLGGGRSYEQYF
j_call: TRBJ1-1; d_call: NA; clone_size: NA; v_call: TRBV6-6; cdr3_nt: TGTGCCAGCAGTTTTGGTCCTTTGATGAACACTGAAGCTTTCTTT; cdr3_aa: CASSFGPLMNTEAFF
j_call: TRBJ1-1; d_call: NA; clone_size: NA; v_call: TRBV5-1; cdr3_nt: TGCGCCAGCAGCGACACAGGGATGGACACTGAAGCTTTCTTT; cdr3_aa: CASSDTGMDTEAFF
j_call: TRBJ1-4; d_call: NA; clone_size: NA; v_call: TRBV7-9; cdr3_nt: TGTGCCAGCAGCTTAGGGGGGACAAGGAGCGCTAATGAAAAACTGTTTTTT; cdr3_aa: CASSLGGTRSANEKLFF
j_call: TRBJ1-1; d_call: TRBD1; clone_size: NA; v_call: TRBV7-2; cdr3_nt: TGTGCCAGCAGCTTAGACAGGGGATTTCGGAACACTGAAGCTTTCTTT; cdr3_aa: CASSLDRGFRNTEAFF
j_call: TRBJ2-7; d_call: TRBD2; clone_size: NA; v_call: TRBV6-6; cdr3_nt: TGTGCCAGCAGTTACTCGACTAGCGGGGGGGGAGAGCAGTACTTC; cdr3_aa: CASSYSTSGGGEQYF
j_call: TRBJ2-2; d_call: NA; clone_size: NA; v_call: TRBV4-2; cdr3_nt: TGTGCCAGCAGCCAAGATGTGTCATCGGCGACCGGGGAGCTGTTTTTT; cdr3_aa: CASSQDVSSATGELFF
j_call: TRBJ1-2; d_call: TRBD1; clone_size: NA; v_call: TRBV6-4; cdr3_nt: TGTGCCAGCAGTGACGGGACAGGGAACTATGGCTACACCTTC; cdr3_aa: CASSDGTGNYGYTF
j_call: TRBJ1-4; d_call: TRBD1; clone_size: NA; v_call: TRBV6-4; cdr3_nt: TGTGCCAGCAGTGTGGACAGGGGTAGCGAAAAACTGTTTTTT; cdr3_aa: CASSVDRGSEKLFF
j_call: TRBJ2-7; d_call: TRBD1; clone_size: NA; v_call: TRBV5-8; cdr3_nt: TGTGCCAGCAGCCCCGGACAGGGCGCGGACGAGCAGTACTTC; cdr3_aa: CASSPGQGADEQYF
j_call: TRBJ2-1; d_call: TRBD1; clone_size: NA; v_call: TRBV7-8; cdr3_nt: TGTGCCAGCAGCCTCCGCGCAGGGGGAGATGAGCAGTTCTTC; cdr3_aa: CASSLRAGGDEQFF
j_call: TRBJ1-1; d_call: NA; clone_size: few; v_call: TRBV4-2; cdr3_nt: TGTGCCAGCAGCCAGGAAGACAGAACTGAAGCTTTCTTT; cdr3_aa: CASSQEDRTEAFF
j_call: TRBJ1-3; d_call: NA; clone_size: NA; v_call: TRBV19; cdr3_nt: TGTGCCAGTAGTATCCCACATAACTCTGGAAACACCATATATTTT; cdr3_aa: CASSIPHNSGNTIYF
j_call: TRBJ2-3; d_call: TRBD2; clone_size: NA; v_call: TRBV30; cdr3_nt: TGTGCCTGGACCACACTAGCGGGGGGCACAGATACGCAGTATTTT; cdr3_aa: CAWTTLAGGTDTQYF
j_call: TRBJ1-2; d_call: NA; clone_size: NA; v_call: TRBV7-2; cdr3_nt: TGTGCCAGCAGCTTAACCAGGGCCGGCTACACCTTC; cdr3_aa: CASSLTRAGYTF
j_call: TRBJ1-5; d_call: NA; clone_size: NA; v_call: TRBV19; cdr3_nt: TGTGCCAGTAACAGGGTGTACAATCAGCCCCAGCATTTT; cdr3_aa: CASNRVYNQPQHF
j_call: TRBJ2-7; d_call: NA; clone_size: NA; v_call: TRBV10-3; cdr3_nt: TGTGCCATCAGTGAGTACCGGGGTACCTACGAGCAGTACTTC; cdr3_aa: CAISEYRGTYEQYF
j_call: TRBJ1-1; d_call: NA; clone_size: few; v_call: TRBV6-5; cdr3_nt: TGTGCCAGCAGTTACCCCGACAACACTGAAGCTTTCTTT; cdr3_aa: CASSYPDNTEAFF
j_call: TRBJ2-7; d_call: NA; clone_size: NA; v_call: TRBV2; cdr3_nt: TGTGCCAGCAGTACAGCCCTCAAAACCTACGAGCAGTACTTC; cdr3_aa: CASSTALKTYEQYF
j_call: TRBJ1-1; d_call: TRBD1; clone_size: few; v_call: TRBV9; cdr3_nt: TGTGCCAGCAGCGGACCGGGACAGGGGACTACGGAAGCTTTCTTT; cdr3_aa: CASSGPGQGTTEAFF
j_call: TRBJ2-5; d_call: NA; clone_size: NA; v_call: TRBV5-1; cdr3_nt: TGCGCCAGCAATGGGGGCCAAGAGACCCAGTACTTC; cdr3_aa: CASNGGQETQYF
j_call: TRBJ1-4; d_call: NA; clone_size: NA; v_call: TRBV7-9; cdr3_nt: TGTGCCAGCAGCTTAATGGGTTCTAATGAAAAACTGTTTTTT; cdr3_aa: CASSLMGSNEKLFF
j_call: TRBJ1-2; d_call: NA; clone_size: NA; v_call: TRBV27; cdr3_nt: TGTGCCAGCAGTTCGACAGGAACTGGAGGGTATGGCTACACCTTC; cdr3_aa: CASSSTGTGGYGYTF
j_call: TRBJ1-6; d_call: NA; clone_size: NA; v_call: TRBV30; cdr3_nt: TGTGCCTGGAGTGTACCTCCCACAGGGCTTGATAATTCACCCCTCCACTTT; cdr3_aa: CAWSVPPTGLDNSPLHF
j_call: TRBJ1-5; d_call: NA; clone_size: NA; v_call: TRBV6-4; cdr3_nt: TGTGCCAGCAGACCGACAGCGGCGGTCAATCAGCCCCAGCATTTT; cdr3_aa: CASRPTAAVNQPQHF
j_call: TRBJ1-4; d_call: NA; clone_size: NA; v_call: TRBV5-1; cdr3_nt: TGCGCCAGCAGCTTCGGCAGCGCAACTAATGAAAAACTGTTTTTT; cdr3_aa: CASSFGSATNEKLFF
j_call: TRBJ2-7; d_call: NA; clone_size: NA; v_call: TRBV9; cdr3_nt: TGTGCCAGCAGCGATTCGAACGGGGGACCCTACGAGCAGTACTTC; cdr3_aa: CASSDSNGGPYEQYF
j_call: TRBJ2-3; d_call: NA; clone_size: NA; v_call: TRBV7-9; cdr3_nt: TGTGCCAGCAGCTTAGCGTGGCTGGATACGCAGTATTTT; cdr3_aa: CASSLAWLDTQYF
j_call: TRBJ1-5; d_call: NA; clone_size: NA; v_call: TRBV7-8; cdr3_nt: TGTGCCAGCAGCTTAAGTACCATCACGGCTAATCAGCCCCAGCATTTT; cdr3_aa: CASSLSTITANQPQHF
j_call: TRBJ1-1; d_call: NA; clone_size: NA; v_call: TRBV29-1; cdr3_nt: TGCAGCGGCAAAAGACAGGATTCGAACACTGAAGCTTTCTTT; cdr3_aa: CSGKRQDSNTEAFF
j_call: TRBJ1-5; d_call: NA; clone_size: NA; v_call: TRBV25-1; cdr3_nt: TGTGCCAGCAGTGGCGCGGGAGGGACTCAGCCCCAGCATTTT; cdr3_aa: CASSGAGGTQPQHF
j_call: TRBJ1-4; d_call: TRBD1; clone_size: NA; v_call: TRBV5-4; cdr3_nt: TGTGCCAGCAGCTTATGGGACAGGGGGCCTCAAAATGAAAAACTGTTTTTT; cdr3_aa: CASSLWDRGPQNEKLFF
j_call: TRBJ1-1; d_call: NA; clone_size: few; v_call: TRBV30; cdr3_nt: TGTGCCTGGAGTAAGGGACTGATGAACACTGAAGCTTTCTTT; cdr3_aa: CAWSKGLMNTEAFF
j_call: TRBJ1-1; d_call: TRBD1; clone_size: few; v_call: TRBV5-1; cdr3_nt: TGCGCCAGCAGCTTATCGACAGGGACGAACACTGAAGCTTTCTTT; cdr3_aa: CASSLSTGTNTEAFF
j_call: TRBJ2-1; d_call: TRBD2; clone_size: NA; v_call: TRBV6-4; cdr3_nt: TGTGCCAGCAGCAACCCGGGACTAGCGGGAGGGGGGGGCAATGAGCAGTTCTTC; cdr3_aa: CASSNPGLAGGGGNEQFF
j_call: TRBJ1-2; d_call: TRBD1; clone_size: NA; v_call: TRBV6-1; cdr3_nt: TGTGCCAGCAGTGAAGCGCATGGACAGGCGCTCTATGGCTACACCTTC; cdr3_aa: CASSEAHGQALYGYTF
j_call: TRBJ2-7; d_call: TRBD1; clone_size: NA; v_call: TRBV29-1; cdr3_nt: TGCAGCGTCCGGGGGACAGGGAGCGAGCAGTACTTC; cdr3_aa: CSVRGTGSEQYF
j_call: TRBJ1-1; d_call: NA; clone_size: once; v_call: TRBV11-1; cdr3_nt: TGTGCCAGCAGCTTAGCGTTTTTAAGGGGGACTGAAGCTTTCTTT; cdr3_aa: CASSLAFLRGTEAFF
j_call: TRBJ1-1; d_call: NA; clone_size: NA; v_call: TRBV5-1; cdr3_nt: TGCGCCAGCAGCCCTTGGGGGGTCACTGAAGCTTTCTTT; cdr3_aa: CASSPWGVTEAFF
j_call: TRBJ1-3; d_call: NA; clone_size: NA; v_call: TRBV7-2; cdr3_nt: TGTGCCAGCAGCTTAGCGGGCAGAAACTACGGAAACACCATATATTTT; cdr3_aa: CASSLAGRNYGNTIYF
j_call: TRBJ1-3; d_call: NA; clone_size: NA; v_call: TRBV29-1; cdr3_nt: TGCAGCGCCCAGGGGAGCTCTGGAAACACCATATATTTT; cdr3_aa: CSAQGSSGNTIYF
j_call: TRBJ1-1; d_call: NA; clone_size: NA; v_call: TRBV7-2; cdr3_nt: TGTGCCAGCAGCGTTCCGGGGCTAGAAGCTTTCTTT; cdr3_aa: CASSVPGLEAFF
j_call: TRBJ1-4; d_call: TRBD1; clone_size: NA; v_call: TRBV19; cdr3_nt: TGTGCCAGTGGACAGGGAAGATATGAAAAACTGTTTTTT; cdr3_aa: CASGQGRYEKLFF
j_call: TRBJ2-7; d_call: TRBD2; clone_size: NA; v_call: TRBV19; cdr3_nt: TGTGCCAGTAGTTGGAGCGGGAAAGAATACTACGAGCAGTACTTC; cdr3_aa: CASSWSGKEYYEQYF
j_call: TRBJ1-1; d_call: NA; clone_size: NA; v_call: TRBV7-9; cdr3_nt: TGTGCCAGCAGCTTAGGGCCGTTAGAAGCTTTCTTT; cdr3_aa: CASSLGPLEAFF
j_call: TRBJ2-1; d_call: NA; clone_size: medium-sized; v_call: TRBV4-3; cdr3_nt: TGCGCCAGCAGCCAAGATGTCGGGAGCCACAATGAGCAGTTCTTC; cdr3_aa: CASSQDVGSHNEQFF
j_call: TRBJ1-2; d_call: TRBD1; clone_size: NA; v_call: TRBV27; cdr3_nt: TGTGCCAGCAGTTTAGGGGCGACAGGGGGATATGGGGGCTACACCTTC; cdr3_aa: CASSLGATGGYGGYTF
j_call: TRBJ1-2; d_call: NA; clone_size: NA; v_call: TRBV28; cdr3_nt: TGTGCCAGCAGTTTATCGCGTTGGGGGTCTAACTATGGCTACACCTTC; cdr3_aa: CASSLSRWGSNYGYTF
j_call: TRBJ1-5; d_call: NA; clone_size: NA; v_call: TRBV18; cdr3_nt: TGTGCCAGCTCACCGGGAAGCAATCAGCCCCAGCATTTT; cdr3_aa: CASSPGSNQPQHF
j_call: TRBJ1-1; d_call: NA; clone_size: NA; v_call: TRBV7-2; cdr3_nt: TGTGCCAGCAGCCCAGGGAGGGGGAACACTGAAGCTTTCTTT; cdr3_aa: CASSPGRGNTEAFF
j_call: TRBJ1-2; d_call: NA; clone_size: NA; v_call: TRBV25-1; cdr3_nt: TGTGCCAGCAGTGAATTCGGTGTAGGGGCTGGTGGCTACACCTTC; cdr3_aa: CASSEFGVGAGGYTF
j_call: TRBJ1-2; d_call: NA; clone_size: NA; v_call: TRBV27; cdr3_nt: TGTGCCAGCAGTTCCGGGACGGACTATGGCTACACCTTC; cdr3_aa: CASSSGTDYGYTF
j_call: TRBJ2-1; d_call: NA; clone_size: NA; v_call: TRBV7-9; cdr3_nt: TGTGCCAGCAGCTCCATAAGCAACAACAATGAGCAGTTCTTC; cdr3_aa: CASSSISNNNEQFF
j_call: TRBJ1-2; d_call: NA; clone_size: NA; v_call: TRBV2; cdr3_nt: TGTGCCAGCAGGACCCGAACCGGAAGTGGGAATTATGGCTACACCTTC; cdr3_aa: CASRTRTGSGNYGYTF